This T cell receptor (beta chain) was recovered during a study of cytomegalovirus exposure and HLA in healthy donors. This clone was seen once. Its antigen is not identified. Healthy bone marrow donors made up the donor group. This PCR relied on a set of 60 Vbeta primers and 13 Jbeta primers. Profiled with immunoSEQ multiplex PCR; TCRdb holds only in-frame clones, not every one. The sample includes 150,000 or so clones, 65% to 80% of them seen just once. Germline V gene data show CDR1 as SGHDN and CDR2 as FVKESK. J was trimmed by 4 bases and V by 4 bases; bases with no gene match: 7. The CDR3 is 15 residues long. Whole-study results and caveats: The HLA-A and HLA-B alleles of most subjects were reportedly predicted accurately from TCR beta sequences.

The sequence was obtained from a woman aged 25 to 39 in good health and CMV-seronegative. The rearrangement joins TRBV14 to TRBJ2-7; TRBD1 matches 10 bases. Input material: PBMCs. The CDR3 coding sequence is TGTGCCAGCAGCCTACCGGGACAGGGGTTTTACGAGCAGTACTTC. Translated: CASSLPGQGFYEQYF.